The rows below give T cell receptor beta chains drawn from one sample of a study of blood T cell repertoires in COVID-19. Assay: immunoSEQ multiplex PCR; the TCRdb copy retains only in-frame clones and omits some. Of fewer than 250,000 clones listed, about 89% are singletons. The sequenced sample consisted of PBMCs or T cells enriched from blood (not recorded which). These receptors all come from a woman in her late teens or twenties who had recovered from COVID-19. Both conserved end residues are part of each CDR3. Each record gives: D gene, J gene, clone size, V gene, CDR3 DNA, CDR3 protein. The D gene is left open where the match is weak. Expanded clones are given a class, and other clones once, few, many or no size at all.

d_gene: TRBD1
j_gene: TRBJ2-7
abundance: -
v_gene: TRBV28
CDR3nt: TGTGCCAGCAGTTCCACCGGGACAGGTCCCGAGCAGTACTTC
CDR3aa: CASSSTGTGPEQYF

d_gene: TRBD1
j_gene: TRBJ2-7
abundance: -
v_gene: TRBV11-2
CDR3nt: TGTGCCAGCAGCTTTACGACAGGGGGCTCCCACGAGCAGTACTTC
CDR3aa: CASSFTTGGSHEQYF

d_gene: TRBD2
j_gene: TRBJ2-1
abundance: -
v_gene: TRBV5-5
CDR3nt: TGTGCCAGCAGCTTTAACCGGGCGGGGGGTACCAATGAGCAGTTCTTC
CDR3aa: CASSFNRAGGTNEQFF

d_gene: TRBD1
j_gene: TRBJ2-5
abundance: -
v_gene: TRBV7-9
CDR3nt: TGTGCCAGCAGCAAAGCCCGGGACAGAAAAGAGACCCAGTACTTC
CDR3aa: CASSKARDRKETQYF

d_gene: -
j_gene: TRBJ2-3
abundance: -
v_gene: TRBV4-1
CDR3nt: TGCGCCAGCAGCCAAGTGGGGGGTTCGGCCGTAGGTACGCAGTATTTT
CDR3aa: CASSQVGGSAVGTQYF

d_gene: TRBD1
j_gene: TRBJ1-1
abundance: -
v_gene: TRBV10-1
CDR3nt: TGCGCCAGCAGTACCACCGGGACAGGGTACACTGAAGCTTTCTTT
CDR3aa: CASSTTGTGYTEAFF

d_gene: TRBD1
j_gene: TRBJ1-2
abundance: -
v_gene: TRBV4-1
CDR3nt: TGCGCCAGTAGAACCCCCGGACAGGGGGCGGGTTATGGCTACACCTTC
CDR3aa: CASRTPGQGAGYGYTF

d_gene: TRBD1
j_gene: TRBJ2-5
abundance: -
v_gene: TRBV10-3
CDR3nt: TGTGCCACTCTACAGGGGGCACAAGAGACCCAGTACTTC
CDR3aa: CATLQGAQETQYF

d_gene: TRBD1
j_gene: TRBJ1-6
abundance: -
v_gene: TRBV3-1/TRBV3-2
CDR3nt: TGTGCCAGTAGACAGGGGGATAATTCACCCCTCCACTTT
CDR3aa: CASRQGDNSPLHF

d_gene: -
j_gene: TRBJ2-2
abundance: few
v_gene: TRBV7-9
CDR3nt: TGTGCCAGCAGCTCCTGCCGGGGCACCGGGGAGCTGTTTTTT
CDR3aa: CASSSCRGTGELFF

d_gene: TRBD1
j_gene: TRBJ2-3
abundance: -
v_gene: TRBV6-5
CDR3nt: TGTGCCAGCAGCCTGGGACAGACCACAGATACGCAGTATTTT
CDR3aa: CASSLGQTTDTQYF

d_gene: -
j_gene: TRBJ2-2
abundance: once
v_gene: TRBV4-2
CDR3nt: TGTGCCAGCAGCCAAGGTGGGACTAAGGGGGGGCATGCAACCGGGGAGCTGTTTTTT
CDR3aa: CASSQGGTKGGHATGELFF

d_gene: -
j_gene: TRBJ1-6
abundance: -
v_gene: TRBV5-1
CDR3nt: TGCGCCAGCAGCTTGGCTCGGGGGACCAATTCACCCCTCCACTTT
CDR3aa: CASSLARGTNSPLHF

d_gene: -
j_gene: TRBJ1-1
abundance: once
v_gene: TRBV2
CDR3nt: TGTGCCAGCATGTGGACAGTGAACACTGAAGCTTTCTTT
CDR3aa: CASMWTVNTEAFF

d_gene: -
j_gene: TRBJ2-7
abundance: -
v_gene: TRBV6-2/TRBV6-3
CDR3nt: TGTGCCAGCAGTTACTTGGACACCAGCTCCTACGAGCAGTACTTC
CDR3aa: CASSYLDTSSYEQYF

d_gene: TRBD1
j_gene: TRBJ2-2
abundance: -
v_gene: TRBV18
CDR3nt: TGTGCCAGCTCACCGCAGGGGGCTAGGAACACCGGGGAGCTGTTTTTT
CDR3aa: CASSPQGARNTGELFF

d_gene: TRBD1
j_gene: TRBJ2-7
abundance: -
v_gene: TRBV6-5
CDR3nt: TGTGCCAGCAGTTACTCGTCAGGGGGCTCTTACGAGCAGTACTTC
CDR3aa: CASSYSSGGSYEQYF

d_gene: TRBD2
j_gene: TRBJ2-3
abundance: -
v_gene: TRBV27
CDR3nt: TGTGCCAGCAGTTTATCCCTAGCGGGGGGGCCGAGGGTGATAGATACGCAGTATTTT
CDR3aa: CASSLSLAGGPRVIDTQYF

d_gene: TRBD1
j_gene: TRBJ2-7
abundance: -
v_gene: TRBV29-1
CDR3nt: TGCAGCGTTGGTCAACCGGGACAGGGGGATCACGAGCAGTACTTC
CDR3aa: CSVGQPGQGDHEQYF

d_gene: -
j_gene: TRBJ1-6
abundance: few
v_gene: TRBV4-1
CDR3nt: TGCGCCAGCAGCCAAGACACGACAGGCATTAATTCACCCCTCCACTTT
CDR3aa: CASSQDTTGINSPLHF

d_gene: -
j_gene: TRBJ1-4
abundance: -
v_gene: TRBV10-2
CDR3nt: TGCGCCAGCAGTGTCGCAGTAACTAATGAAAAACTGTTTTTT
CDR3aa: CASSVAVTNEKLFF

d_gene: -
j_gene: TRBJ1-6
abundance: -
v_gene: TRBV30
CDR3nt: TGTGCCTGGAGTTTGGAACAGGGTAATTCACCCCTCCACTTT
CDR3aa: CAWSLEQGNSPLHF

d_gene: TRBD1
j_gene: TRBJ2-1
abundance: -
v_gene: TRBV29-1
CDR3nt: TGCAGCGTTCCCCAGGGGGAAGTACCATACAATGAGCAGTTCTTC
CDR3aa: CSVPQGEVPYNEQFF

d_gene: -
j_gene: TRBJ1-1
abundance: -
v_gene: TRBV4-1
CDR3nt: TGCGCCAGCAGCCAAGTTATTCCTAGGAACACTGAAGCTTTCTTT
CDR3aa: CASSQVIPRNTEAFF

d_gene: -
j_gene: TRBJ2-7
abundance: -
v_gene: TRBV18
CDR3nt: TGTGCCAGCTCACCATCCGGGATGTACGAGCAGTACTTC
CDR3aa: CASSPSGMYEQYF

d_gene: -
j_gene: TRBJ1-6
abundance: -
v_gene: TRBV5-1
CDR3nt: TGCGCCAGCAGCTTGGGATCATGGGGGGTAATGGAGAATTCACCCCTCCACTTT
CDR3aa: CASSLGSWGVMENSPLHF

d_gene: -
j_gene: TRBJ2-2
abundance: -
v_gene: TRBV2
CDR3nt: TGTGCCAGCAGTGTTGGTTCCTCGAGCCTCGGACAGCGAACGAACACCGGGGAGCTGTTTTTT
CDR3aa: CASSVGSSSLGQRTNTGELFF

d_gene: TRBD2
j_gene: TRBJ2-1
abundance: -
v_gene: TRBV5-1
CDR3nt: TGCGCCAGCAGCTCCAATAGCGGGGGGGCTGCTGAGCAGTTCTTC
CDR3aa: CASSSNSGGAAEQFF

d_gene: -
j_gene: TRBJ2-7
abundance: -
v_gene: TRBV21-1
CDR3nt: TGTGCCAGCAGCACCCACAGGGCGGACTACGAGCAGTACTTC
CDR3aa: CASSTHRADYEQYF

d_gene: TRBD1
j_gene: TRBJ1-4
abundance: -
v_gene: TRBV28
CDR3nt: TGTGCCAGCAGTTCACAGGGGGCTGGTAATGAAAAACTGTTTTTT
CDR3aa: CASSSQGAGNEKLFF

d_gene: -
j_gene: TRBJ2-2
abundance: -
v_gene: TRBV4-1
CDR3nt: TGCGCCAGCAGCCAAGAGGAGGTTGGGGCCGGGGAGCTGTTTTTT
CDR3aa: CASSQEEVGAGELFF

d_gene: -
j_gene: TRBJ1-2
abundance: -
v_gene: TRBV18
CDR3nt: TGTGCCAGCCCTATGCCCGGGATCCACACTAACTATGGCTACACCTTC
CDR3aa: CASPMPGIHTNYGYTF

d_gene: TRBD1
j_gene: TRBJ1-3
abundance: -
v_gene: TRBV5-1
CDR3nt: TGCGCCAGCACACGTGACAGGGGGCCTGGAAACACCATATATTTT
CDR3aa: CASTRDRGPGNTIYF

d_gene: -
j_gene: TRBJ1-6
abundance: -
v_gene: TRBV9
CDR3nt: TGTGCCAGCAGTGGGCGCGAGTTGGGTTCCAATTCACCCCTCCACTTT
CDR3aa: CASSGRELGSNSPLHF

d_gene: -
j_gene: TRBJ1-6
abundance: -
v_gene: TRBV6-1
CDR3nt: TGTGCCAGCAGTGAGGAGGTGGTGGAGACCCTCCACTTT
CDR3aa: CASSEEVVETLHF

d_gene: -
j_gene: TRBJ1-1
abundance: -
v_gene: TRBV28
CDR3nt: TGTGCCAGCAGCCTCTGGGGGGCTGAAGCTTTCTTT
CDR3aa: CASSLWGAEAFF

d_gene: -
j_gene: TRBJ1-2
abundance: -
v_gene: TRBV7-9
CDR3nt: TGTGCCAGCAGCTCGGGTACTGGACAGGGCTACACCTTC
CDR3aa: CASSSGTGQGYTF

d_gene: TRBD2
j_gene: TRBJ2-5
abundance: -
v_gene: TRBV12-3/TRBV12-4
CDR3nt: TGTGCCAGCACTAGCGGGGGAGGGGAGACCCAGTACTTC
CDR3aa: CASTSGGGETQYF

d_gene: TRBD2
j_gene: TRBJ2-1
abundance: -
v_gene: TRBV28
CDR3nt: TGTGCCAGCAGCCCCCCTAGCGGAAACTACAATGAGCAGTTCTTC
CDR3aa: CASSPPSGNYNEQFF

d_gene: -
j_gene: TRBJ2-2
abundance: -
v_gene: TRBV5-1
CDR3nt: TGCGCCAGCAGCTTGGAGGGGGTTGGCACCGGGGAGCTGTTTTTT
CDR3aa: CASSLEGVGTGELFF

d_gene: -
j_gene: TRBJ1-2
abundance: few
v_gene: TRBV29-1
CDR3nt: TGCAGCGTTGAGAGAGACAGCAGTAATGGCTACACCTTC
CDR3aa: CSVERDSSNGYTF

d_gene: TRBD1
j_gene: TRBJ1-3
abundance: -
v_gene: TRBV5-1
CDR3nt: TGCGCCAGCAGCCCGGGGACAGATCGTGGAAACACCATATATTTT
CDR3aa: CASSPGTDRGNTIYF

d_gene: -
j_gene: TRBJ2-2
abundance: -
v_gene: TRBV30
CDR3nt: TGTGCCTGGATTGAGTGGTCGCGGGAGAACACCGGGGAGCTGTTTTTT
CDR3aa: CAWIEWSRENTGELFF

d_gene: -
j_gene: TRBJ2-7
abundance: -
v_gene: TRBV30
CDR3nt: TGTGCCTGGAGTGTAGAGCGCGAGCAGTACTTC
CDR3aa: CAWSVEREQYF

d_gene: TRBD2
j_gene: TRBJ2-7
abundance: -
v_gene: TRBV11-2
CDR3nt: TGTGCCAGCAGCTTAACACCGGGACTAGCGCGTTACGAGCAGTACTTC
CDR3aa: CASSLTPGLARYEQYF

d_gene: -
j_gene: TRBJ1-4
abundance: -
v_gene: TRBV7-6
CDR3nt: TGTGCCAGCAGCCGGGGTGGTTCGGGCAATGAAAAACTGTTTTTT
CDR3aa: CASSRGGSGNEKLFF